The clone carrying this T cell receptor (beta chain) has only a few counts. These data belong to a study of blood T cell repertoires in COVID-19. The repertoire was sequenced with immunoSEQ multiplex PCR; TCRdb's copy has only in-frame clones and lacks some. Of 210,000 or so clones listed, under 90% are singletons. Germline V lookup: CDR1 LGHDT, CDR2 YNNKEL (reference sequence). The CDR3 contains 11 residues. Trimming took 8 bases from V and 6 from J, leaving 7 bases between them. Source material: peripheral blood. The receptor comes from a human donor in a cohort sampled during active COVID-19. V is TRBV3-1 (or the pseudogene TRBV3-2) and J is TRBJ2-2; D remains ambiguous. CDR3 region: CASVGAGELFF. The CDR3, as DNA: TGTGCCAGCGTCGGTGCCGGGGAGCTGTTTTTT.